This entry lists 20 T cell receptor beta chains sequenced from one sample in a study of identical twins. TCRdb called the 5' RACE reads again in MiXCR, with one record for every CDR3 protein. The data show about 790,000 distinct CDR3 sequences, over 15% seen once. These data also formed part of another study, on T cells expressing NK-cell markers.

Sequencing was performed on PBMCs. The receptor set was obtained from a young woman in good health.

The table lists this clonotype with a few counts. The chain links TRBV5-5 to TRBJ1-4; D possibly corresponds to TRBD1 (6 bases). V shed 4 bases and J shed 8 bases, with 18 bases lying between them. The CDR3 extends over 15 amino acids. Germline CDR1 reads SGHKS; CDR2 reads YYEKEE (reference sequence). The CDR3 DNA is TGTGCCAGCAGCCTATCCAGGGGCGGTGGAGAAAAACTGTTTTTT. Translating gives CASSLSRGGGEKLFF.

This clonotype has just a few counts. The rearrangement joins TRBV7-3 to TRBJ2-3; 10 bases agree with TRBD2. The germline V gene encodes CDR1 SGHTA and CDR2 FQGTGA. The CDR3 is 16 residues long. Trimming at V came to 2 bases and at J to 4 bases, leaving 6 bases not matched to a gene. The DNA for the CDR3 is TGTGCCAGCAGCTTACGCAGCGGGGGGGCCGCAGATACGCAGTATTTT. It encodes CASSLRSGGAADTQYF.

This clonotype was detected a few times. This chain links TRBV29-1 with TRBJ2-7; 8 bases agree with TRBD2. The CDR3 is made up of 11 amino acids. Germline values: CDR1 SQVTM, CDR2 ANQGSEA. The J segment lost 6 bases and the V segment lost 7 bases, leaving 5 bases of the junction unmatched. CDR3 residues: CSASGRGEQYF. CDR3 DNA: TGCAGCGCCAGCGGGAGAGGCGAGCAGTACTTC.

The rearrangement links TRBV14 to TRBJ1-1; a possible D gene is TRBD1 (6 bases). Between the trimmed V and J ends, which lost 8 bases and 3 bases, there was a span of 10 bases. Per the germline V gene, CDR1 is SGHDN and CDR2 is FVKESK. CDR3 length: 12 amino acids. The chain's CDR3 is CASGGTYTEAFF. CDR3 DNA: TGTGCCAGCGGCGGGACATACACTGAAGCTTTCTTT.

V is TRBV3-1 and J is TRBJ2-1; tentatively, D is TRBD1 (5 bases). CDR1 and CDR2 (germline): LGHDT, YNNKEL (reference sequence). The CDR3 has 16 amino acids. Trimming removed 0 bases at V and 5 bases at J, with 14 bases between. CDR3 region: CASSQDTGNWDNEQFF. CDR3 sequence (DNA): TGTGCCAGCAGCCAAGACACAGGCAATTGGGACAATGAGCAGTTCTTC.

The chain carries TRBV7-9 and TRBJ2-2; 9 bases are shared with TRBD2. The CDR3 is 16 residues long. Germline-derived CDR1 and CDR2 are SEHNR and FQNEAQ (reference sequence). Trimming cost V 4 bases and J 4 bases; bases outside gene matches: 7. DNA of the CDR3: TGTGCCAGCAGCTCACCGGCGGGAGGGCCCACCGGGGAGCTGTTTTTT. As protein: CASSSPAGGPTGELFF.

This sequence joins TRBV5-1 and TRBJ2-7; 8 bases map to TRBD2. CDR3 length: 13 residues. CDR1 and CDR2 from the germline V gene are SGHRS and YFSETQ. Trimming took 2 bases from V and 6 from J; bases not matched to a gene: 4. DNA of the CDR3: TGCGCCAGCAGCTTTCACCGGGAGGGCGAGCAGTACTTC. The encoded protein is CASSFHREGEQYF.

The rearrangement links TRBV5-1 to TRBJ2-4; TRBD1 aligns across 8 bases. Germline V CDR1 and CDR2: SGHRS, YFSETQ. CDR3 size: 14 residues. V lost 7 bases, J lost 5 bases, and 8 bases stayed unmatched. The CDR3: CASGSGTGQNIQYF. CDR3 in DNA: TGCGCCAGCGGCTCCGGGACAGGACAAAACATTCAGTACTTC.

This clonotype was seen repeatedly, ten times or more. V is TRBV20-1 and J is TRBJ2-1, with 7 bases matching TRBD1. The ends lost 5 bases at V and 4 bases at J; junction bases unmatched: 14. Germline CDR1 is DFQATT and CDR2 is SNEGSKA (reference sequence). This CDR3 comprises 16 residues. CDR3: CSARLTGATSYNEQFF. The CDR3 DNA sequence: TGCAGTGCTCGTCTCACAGGGGCTACTTCTTACAATGAGCAGTTCTTC.

This clonotype was detected only a few times. The chain combines TRBV12-3 or TRBV12-4 with TRBJ2-5, with D unclear. The CDR3 runs 14 residues. V lost 6 bases and J 2 bases, leaving 13 bases between the germline ends. CDR3 coding DNA: TGTGCCAGCAGCCTTCGGGCCCGTCAAGAGACCCAGTACTTC. Translating it yields CASSLRARQETQYF.

This sequence joins TRBV29-1 and TRBJ1-1; TRBD1 is a possible D gene (5 bases). The V end was cut by 2 bases, the J end by 4 bases, with 14 bases between. This CDR3 contains 14 residues. Germline values: CDR1 SQVTM, CDR2 ANQGSEA. This CDR3 is CSVERGTGVTEAFF. For the CDR3, the DNA is TGCAGCGTTGAACGAGGGACGGGGGTCACTGAAGCTTTCTTT.

This chain connects TRBV29-1 to TRBJ2-2, with D possibly being TRBD2 (5 bases). The CDR3 is made up of 14 amino acids. CDR1 and CDR2 (germline): SQVTM, ANQGSEA. V was shortened by 5 bases and J by 1 base, with 11 bases between the two germline ends. In DNA form, the CDR3 reads TGCAGCGTTAGGTTGGGAGTGAACACCGGGGAGCTGTTTTTT. Translation: CSVRLGVNTGELFF.

The chain recombines TRBV3-1 with TRBJ1-1; D is unclear. V lost 1 base and J lost 5, with 11 bases in between. This CDR3 contains 14 residues. CDR1 LGHDT and CDR2 YNNKEL come from the germline V gene (reference sequence). For the CDR3, the DNA is TGTGCCAGCAGCCAAGTTCCGGGCGCGACTGAAGCTTTCTTT. Translated: CASSQVPGATEAFF.

This chain links TRBV12-3 or TRBV12-4 with TRBJ2-7; D not certain. This CDR3 spans 11 amino acids. V lost 4 bases, J lost 7 bases, and 8 bases lay in between. CDR3 protein: CASSWTGEQYF. In DNA, the CDR3 is TGTGCCAGCAGTTGGACGGGTGAGCAGTACTTC.

This clonotype was seen just once. CDR3 loop: CASTKDRAFSETQYF. CDR3 sequence (DNA): TGCGCCAGTACCAAGGACAGGGCCTTTTCTGAGACCCAGTACTTC. The chain links TRBV5-1 to TRBJ2-5; 8 positions agree with TRBD1. Germline-derived CDR1 and CDR2 are SGHRS and YFSETQ. CDR3 length: 15 amino acids. The V gene end was trimmed by 8 bases and the J gene end by 5 bases; junction bases not matched to a gene: 14.

This clonotype was seen only a few times. The V call is TRBV5-1, the J call TRBJ1-1; TRBD1 agrees at 8 bases. CDR1 and CDR2 (germline): SGHRS, YFSETQ. The V gene end was trimmed by 4 bases and the J gene end by 3 bases; junction bases not matched to a gene: 5. This CDR3 is built from 14 residues. CDR3 coding DNA: TGCGCCAGCAGCCCGCTGACAGGGGACACTGAAGCTTTCTTT. Its protein product is CASSPLTGDTEAFF.

The chain combines TRBV10-3 with TRBJ2-1; 13 bases align to TRBD2. J was trimmed by 11 bases and V by 9 bases; bases with no gene match: 4. Germline loops: CDR1 ENHRY, CDR2 SYGVKD. The CDR3 sequence is 12 residues long. The DNA of the CDR3 is TGTGCCATGGGACTAGCGGGGACTAAGCAGTTCTTC. This translates into CAMGLAGTKQFF.

The chain couples TRBV7-6 to TRBJ2-1, with D possibly being TRBD2 (6 bases). The CDR3 covers 15 residues. The V end was cut by 5 bases, the J end by 3 bases, with 14 bases between. The germline V gene encodes CDR1 SGHVS and CDR2 FNYEAQ. The CDR3 spells CASSPTGEGYNEQFF. CDR3 sequence (DNA): TGTGCCAGCAGCCCGACGGGAGAGGGCTACAATGAGCAGTTCTTC. Full variable domain (missing parts from reference TRBV7-6 and TRBJ2-1): GAGVSQSPRYKVTKRGQDVALRCDPISGHVSLYWYRQALGQGPEFLTYFNYEAQQDKSGLPNDRFSAERPEGSISTLTIQRTEQRDSAMYRCASSPTGEGYNEQFFGPGTRLTVL.

This clonotype has a handful of counts. CDR3 coding DNA: TGCAGTGCTCCAGAACTAGCGGGAACCTACAATGAGCAGTTCTTC. It translates to CSAPELAGTYNEQFF. The genes are TRBV20-1 and TRBJ2-1, with TRBD2 matching over 10 bases. The length of the CDR3 is 15 residues. The V gene's germline CDR1 is DFQATT and CDR2 SNEGSKA (reference sequence). The V segment lost 5 bases and the J segment 2 bases; nucleotides outside the gene matches: 6.

This clonotype turned up a few times. The chain links TRBV5-5 to TRBJ2-5, with D perhaps TRBD2 (6 bases). V was trimmed by 0 bases and J by 0 bases, leaving 12 bases between them. CDR3 length: 16 residues. Looked up from germline, CDR1 is SGHKS and CDR2 is YYEKEE (reference sequence). The DNA of the CDR3 is TGTGCCAGCAGCTTGGCGGGGGACCTGTACCAAGAGACCCAGTACTTC. This translates into CASSLAGDLYQETQYF.